This T cell receptor beta chain was retrieved from a study of a mutant IDH1 vaccine in newly diagnosed glioma (dated by TCRdb to 2020 to 2023). Regarding the research as a whole: Eight vaccinations were administered to patients in weeks 1, 3, 5, 7, 11, 15, 19 and 23, corresponding to visits V03 through V10. Before enrollment, most patients had been given radiochemotherapy with temozolomide as standard therapy, while the rest had received either radiotherapy alone or temozolomide alone. Of the 30 to 35 treated patients, approximately 62% were male and roughly 38% were female, and a mean age of about 37 years was recorded. Six visits were used for peripheral blood collection: V03 (baseline), V05, V07, V10, V12 and V13. For exploratory analyses, longitudinal TCRB deep sequencing was carried out in 25 treated patients wherever samples were available. Vaccination began 4-6 weeks after radiotherapy alone, or alongside temozolomide cycles in the chemotherapy-containing groups.

Note on this clone: Its recognized antigen is unknown. There are no base qualities to consult, and no much larger clone falls within one base.

What the authors observed across the whole study: Across multiple MHC alleles, vaccine-induced immune responses were seen in 85% to 95% of patients. Selection of PBMC samples for TCRB deep sequencing was based on availability. The authors stated that sample limitations prevented analyses of patient blood samples from being reproduced. Pseudoprogression seemed to be unrelated to changes in the top peripheral T cell clonotypes found by TCRB sequencing.

Interpreted using the paper, the time point label stands for: week 23, last vaccination. A 20-mer mutant IDH1 peptide at 300 micrograms in Montanide made up each vaccine dose, which was injected subcutaneously together with topical imiquimod. The donors had newly diagnosed IDH1-mutant astrocytomas of WHO grade 3 or 4 that showed loss of nuclear ATRX. The samples were drawn from NOA16, a multicentre, single-arm, open-label phase I trial in Germany that tested a mutant IDH1 peptide vaccine in humans for the first time. Genomic DNA for TCRB sequencing was extracted from EDTA blood using the DNeasy Blood and Tissue Kit. The library was obtained by the immunoSEQ multiplex PCR assay. The hsTCRB Kit was used according to the manufacturer's protocol to amplify rearranged TCR beta chain sequences. Sequencing of TCRB libraries was carried out on an Illumina MiSeq. As for the original processing: The proprietary platform of the kit vendor was used for demultiplexing, trimming and gene mapping. TCRdb mirrors the immuneACCESS table, restricted to in-frame sequences. Some clones are absent from its copies; in checked studies, under half trace to an unresolved V gene, and the reason for the others is unknown. The V and J calls and clone size were taken over from that table, and D and trimming were inferred from the DNA. Counted in this sample were approximately 30,000 clones; approximately 82% of them appeared once. The ten largest clones represent approximately 17% of the sample.

From its cysteine to its phenylalanine, the CDR3 spans 14 amino acids. The kept DNA is CDR3 alone, 42 bases in frame from the first base. The junction carries 13 bases between V and J, which are trimmed by 7 bases and 1 base respectively. The germline V gene specifies MNHEY as CDR1 and SVGAGI as CDR2. The specimen was PBMCs, collected from a glioma patient whose treatment included an IDH1 peptide vaccine. Recombination joined TRBV6-5 with TRBJ1-1, with the D gene call left open. The sequence was collected from a woman aged 25 to 39 with glioma. The sequenced DNA is TGTGCCAGCACTCGAAGGGTTGGGAACACTGAAGCTTTCTTT. Its product reads: CASTRRVGNTEAFF.